The 6 T cell receptor beta chains below were found in one sample sequenced in a study of T cell responses to AZD1222 COVID-19 vaccine. Measured with immunoSEQ multiplex PCR; TCRdb has only the in-frame clones, and not every one. The sample contains 85,000 or so clones, more than 80% of which appear only once. The input for sequencing was peripheral blood, taken on day 0 of AZD1222 vaccination. Every receptor here comes from an adult in good health.

In DNA, the CDR3 is TGTGCCAGCAGTTACTCGGGAGGGGGCCAGGGTAATGAGCAGTTCTTC. Translating gives CASSYSGGGQGNEQFF. V gene TRBV6-2 or TRBV6-3 combines with J gene TRBJ2-1; D possibly uses TRBD1 or TRBD2 (7 bases each). This CDR3 is 16 amino acids long. From germline, CDR1 is MNHEY and CDR2 SVGEGT. The V and J ends lost 0 bases and 7 bases respectively, with 16 bases between them.

This clone has just one count. The V call is TRBV12-5, the J call TRBJ2-1; the D call may be TRBD1 or TRBD2 (5 bases each). Trimming removed 9 bases from V and 6 bases from J, with 12 bases in between. This CDR3 comprises 12 residues. Germline V gives CDR1 LGHNT, CDR2 FRNRAP. CDR3 nucleotides: TGTGCTAGCGGGACCTTGGGCAATGAGCAGTTCTTC. The encoded protein is CASGTLGNEQFF.

The chain couples TRBV5-4 to TRBJ2-1; D is possibly TRBD1 (5 bases). Germline CDR1 reads SGHNT; CDR2 reads YYREEE (reference sequence). V shed 5 bases and J shed 1 base, with 16 bases lying between them. CDR3 length equals 16 residues. The CDR3 coding sequence is TGTGCCAGCAGTTCAGCAGGGTCGAGGTCCTACAATGAGCAGTTCTTC. It encodes CASSSAGSRSYNEQFF.

The rearrangement joins TRBV24-1 to TRBJ2-1; the match to TRBD2 covers 12 bases. The CDR3 contains 15 residues. Germline CDR1 reads KGHDR; CDR2 reads SFDVKD. Trimming took 3 bases from V and 11 from J; bases not matched to a gene: 7. The CDR3 sequence: CATSDRLAGATQQFF. CDR3 nucleotide sequence: TGTGCCACCAGTGATCGACTAGCGGGGGCCACTCAGCAGTTCTTC.

This clone was observed once. This rearrangement joins TRBV19 to TRBJ2-2, with 8 nucleotides matching TRBD1. Germline V gene sequence: CDR1 LNHDA, CDR2 SQIVND (reference sequence). The CDR3 has 17 amino acids. V dropped 6 bases and J dropped 4; count of bases not matched to a gene: 13. CDR3 coding DNA: TGTGCCAGTAGCCTTGAAGGGCAGGGGGCGGGCACCGGGGAGCTGTTTTTT. Encoded protein: CASSLEGQGAGTGELFF.

This rearrangement joins TRBV14 to TRBJ1-2; D call uncertain. V lost 4 bases to trimming and J lost 3 bases, with 15 bases between them. Germline-derived CDR1 and CDR2 are SGHDN and FVKESK. The CDR3 is 15 residues long. CDR3 loop: CASSLGGVRHYGYTF. The CDR3 coding sequence is TGTGCCAGCAGCCTCGGTGGGGTTCGGCACTATGGCTACACCTTC.